Listed below are T cell receptor beta chains from one sample, sequenced in a study of shared clonotypes between healthy human individuals. Method: immunoSEQ multiplex PCR; TCRdb's copy keeps in-frame clones and lacks some. The table shows around 2.1 million clones, with almost 96% occurring only once. The sample consisted of naive CD4+ T cells sorted from blood. These receptors were collected from a man in his late teens or twenties in good health. Both conserved end residues are part of each CDR3. The D gene is left open where the match is weak. Where a row states a size, it is once, few, many or the class of an expanded clone; other rows omit it.

v_call	clone_size	d_call	j_call	cdr3_aa	cdr3_nt
TRBV21-1	-	-	TRBJ1-5	CASTSNQPQHF	TGTGCCTCAACGTCCAATCAGCCCCAGCATTTT
TRBV6-5	-	TRBD1	TRBJ2-6	CASSQQGAGANVLTF	TGTGCCAGCAGTCAACAGGGGGCGGGGGCCAACGTCCTGACTTTC
TRBV7-9	-	TRBD2	TRBJ2-6	CASSFLAGGSGANVLTF	TGTGCCAGCAGCTTTCTAGCGGGAGGCTCTGGGGCCAACGTCCTGACTTTC
TRBV9	-	-	TRBJ1-5	CASSPAGGSNQPQHF	TGTGCCAGCAGCCCCGCGGGGGGTAGCAATCAGCCCCAGCATTTT
TRBV5-4	-	-	TRBJ2-7	CASSYGMWSEQYF	TGTGCCAGCAGCTATGGGATGTGGAGCGAGCAGTACTTC
TRBV18	-	-	TRBJ2-7	CASSPRDASYEQYF	TGTGCCAGCTCACCCCGGGACGCGTCCTACGAGCAGTACTTC
TRBV5-6	-	-	TRBJ2-7	CASRSVALGEQYF	TGTGCCAGCAGGAGCGTTGCTTTGGGTGAGCAGTACTTC
TRBV2	-	TRBD2	TRBJ2-2	CASSRNGGASTGELFF	TGTGCCAGCAGCCGGAACGGGGGGGCGTCCACCGGGGAGCTGTTTTTT
TRBV6-5	once	TRBD1	TRBJ1-2	CASSRGGVGGYTF	TGTGCCAGCAGTCGAGGGGGCGTGGGTGGCTACACCTTC
TRBV10-3	-	TRBD2	TRBJ2-7	CAISESGMGGFSYEQYF	TGTGCCATCAGTGAGTCGGGAATGGGAGGGTTCTCCTACGAGCAGTACTTC
TRBV28	once	TRBD1	TRBJ1-1	CASLVSGTANTEAFF	TGTGCCAGCTTAGTTTCCGGGACAGCAAACACTGAAGCTTTCTTT
TRBV5-1	-	-	TRBJ2-7	CASSSPGVTYEQYF	TGCGCCAGCAGCTCCCCAGGGGTTACCTACGAGCAGTACTTC
TRBV9	-	-	TRBJ1-1	CASSVGKANMNTEAFF	TGTGCCAGCAGCGTAGGCAAAGCAAATATGAACACTGAAGCTTTCTTT
TRBV7-9	-	-	TRBJ2-1	CASSLGGGPQFF	TGTGCCAGCAGCTTAGGGGGCGGCCCGCAGTTCTTC
TRBV18	-	-	TRBJ2-5	CASSAQGETQYF	TGTGCCAGCTCAGCCCAGGGCGAGACCCAGTACTTC
TRBV5-8	-	-	TRBJ2-3	CASSSKGTALTDTQYF	TGTGCCAGCAGCTCGAAAGGGACGGCCCTTACAGATACGCAGTATTTT
TRBV11-2	-	TRBD1	TRBJ2-7	CASSLRTGRYEQYF	TGTGCCAGCAGCCTTCGGACAGGAAGGTACGAGCAGTACTTC
TRBV5-1	-	TRBD2	TRBJ2-1	CASSLAAGGRDEQFF	TGCGCCAGCAGCTTGGCCGCGGGAGGGCGCGATGAGCAGTTCTTC
TRBV9	-	TRBD1	TRBJ1-1	CASSHRGGWNTEAFF	TGTGCCAGCAGCCACAGGGGGGGCTGGAACACTGAAGCTTTCTTT
TRBV28	-	-	TRBJ1-1	CASSPWRRGSTEAFF	TGTGCCAGCAGTCCCTGGCGTAGGGGGTCCACTGAAGCTTTCTTT
TRBV4-3	-	-	TRBJ2-3	CASSQDREGDHTDTQYF	TGCGCCAGCAGCCAAGATCGTGAGGGGGACCACACAGATACGCAGTATTTT